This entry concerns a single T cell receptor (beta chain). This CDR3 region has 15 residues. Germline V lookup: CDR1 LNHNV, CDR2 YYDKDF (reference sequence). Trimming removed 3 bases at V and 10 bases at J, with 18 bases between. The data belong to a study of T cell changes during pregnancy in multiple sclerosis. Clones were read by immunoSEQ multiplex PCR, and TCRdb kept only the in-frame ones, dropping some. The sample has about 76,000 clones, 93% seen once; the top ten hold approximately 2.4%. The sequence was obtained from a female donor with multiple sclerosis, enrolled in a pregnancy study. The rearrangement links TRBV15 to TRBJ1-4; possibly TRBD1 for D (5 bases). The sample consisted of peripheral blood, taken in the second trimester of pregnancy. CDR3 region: CATSRGWGKEGKLFF. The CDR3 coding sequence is TGTGCCACCAGCAGGGGGTGGGGGAAGGAGGGAAAACTGTTTTTT.